This T cell receptor (beta chain) was retrieved from a study of T-cell reconstitution after alpha-beta-depleted transplantation in children. Whole-study results and caveats: Diversity of TCRbeta at day 60 was high in some patients, arising from surviving recipient T cells and thymic progenitors. Approximately two months post-transplant, alpha-beta T cells reportedly originated from several hundred expanded graft clones. Newly made T cells mostly supplied T-cell counts and diversity one year after transplant.

Between the trimmed V and J ends, which lost 5 bases and 6 bases, there was a span of 14 bases. The CDR3 sequence is 12 residues long. The germline V gene has CDR1 SQVTM and CDR2 ANQGSEA. This clonotype was seen a few times. Its target is not known. Unique molecular identifiers were incorporated when the TCRbeta library was constructed. TCRdb independently ran MiXCR on the PCR reads; one entry per CDR3 protein. The sample holds around 440,000 distinct CDR3 sequences, more than 9% seen once. This receptor was obtained from a child aged 2-15 years with inherited bone marrow failure, due to receive a stem cell transplant. V usage is TRBV29-1 and J usage is TRBJ2-7, with a tentative D call TRBD1 (6 bases). Specimen: PBMCs, collected before TCRalphabeta/CD19-depleted stem cell transplant. The CDR3 bases are TGCAGCGTTACAGGGCCTGGTGGCGAGCAGTACTTC. Translating it yields CSVTGPGGEQYF.